A single TCR beta chain is shown here with its context. What it binds is not known. The assay, immunoSEQ v3.0, was run at survey level. TCRdb keeps only in-frame clones here, not all; method: immunoSEQ multiplex PCR. There are more than 35,000 clones in the sample; over 75% occur only once, and around 5% lies in the top ten. These data come from a study of long-term antiretroviral therapy in people with HIV. Findings of the study overall: Samples were collected from about 2004 to 2017 under possibly less effective ART regimens.

Per the germline V gene, CDR1 is SGHRS and CDR2 is YFSETQ. J was trimmed by 2 bases and V by 1 base; bases with no gene match: 2. The CDR3 length is 16 residues. The rearrangement links TRBV5-1 to TRBJ2-1, with 11 bases identical to TRBD2. This clonotype was obtained from a man aged 18 to 29 with HIV. The sequencing used unsorted PBMCs, collected 1.5 years after starting antiretroviral therapy. Written as DNA, the CDR3 is TGCGCCAGCAGCTTGATAGCGGGAGGGCCCTACAATGAGCAGTTCTTC. Protein: CASSLIAGGPYNEQFF.